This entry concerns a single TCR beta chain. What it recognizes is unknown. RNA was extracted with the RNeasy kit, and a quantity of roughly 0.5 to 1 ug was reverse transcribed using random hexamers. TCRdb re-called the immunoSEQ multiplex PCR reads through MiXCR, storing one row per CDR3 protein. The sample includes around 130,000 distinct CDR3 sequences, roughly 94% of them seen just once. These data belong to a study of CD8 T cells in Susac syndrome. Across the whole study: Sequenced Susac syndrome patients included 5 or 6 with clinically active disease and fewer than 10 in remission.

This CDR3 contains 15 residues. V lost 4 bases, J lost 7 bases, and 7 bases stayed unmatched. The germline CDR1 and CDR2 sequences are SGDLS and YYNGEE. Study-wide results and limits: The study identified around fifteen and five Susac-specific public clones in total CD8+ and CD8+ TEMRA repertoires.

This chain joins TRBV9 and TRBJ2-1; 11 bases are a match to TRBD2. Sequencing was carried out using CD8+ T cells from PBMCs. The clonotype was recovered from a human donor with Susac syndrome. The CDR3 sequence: CASSHTSGGGNEQFF. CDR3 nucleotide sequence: TGTGCCAGCAGCCACACTAGCGGGGGAGGAAATGAGCAGTTCTTC.